The clone carrying this T cell receptor (beta chain) was seen ten or more times. Its antigen is unknown. In TCRdb, the 5' RACE reads were re-called with MiXCR into one record per CDR3 protein. The table has about 260,000 distinct CDR3 sequences, around 17% seen once. V lost 1 base and J lost 8, with 12 bases in between. Germline V gene data show CDR1 as SGHTA and CDR2 as FQGNSA. The CDR3 extends over 14 amino acids. The sample is drawn from a study of T-cell memory formation after mild COVID-19. On the study more broadly: The two donors had largely donor-specific TCR clusters.

Overall study findings and caveats: Clonal second-wave expansions that peaked on day 37 had unconfirmed SARS-CoV-2 specificity.

The TCR comes from a man between 18 and 35 years old who had mild COVID-19 (a few samples of this study predate the infection). Cell type and time point are not known. Sequenced: PBMCs or a T cell subset sorted from them (not recorded which). This chain joins TRBV7-2 and TRBJ2-4; TRBD2 might be the D (5 bases). The CDR3 region has the DNA TGTGCCAGCAGCTTAGGCCTCACGAGGGACATTCAGTACTTC. This gives the protein CASSLGLTRDIQYF.